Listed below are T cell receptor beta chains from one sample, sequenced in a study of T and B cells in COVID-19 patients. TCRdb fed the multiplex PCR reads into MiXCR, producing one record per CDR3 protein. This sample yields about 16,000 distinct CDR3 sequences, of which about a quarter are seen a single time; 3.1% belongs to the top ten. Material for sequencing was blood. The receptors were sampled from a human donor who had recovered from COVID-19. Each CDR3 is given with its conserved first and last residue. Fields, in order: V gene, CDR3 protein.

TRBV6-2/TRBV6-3 CASSPSRGGGYEQYF
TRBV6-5 CDSSRTGLGVDNSPLHF
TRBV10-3 CATRTGLNEKLFF
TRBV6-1 CASSEGLAGGLPYEQYF
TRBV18 CASSPKTSGSINNEQFF
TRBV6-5 CASRLAGSTDTQYF
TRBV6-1 CAVRRDGNEKLFF
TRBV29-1 CSVVPQGVIGETQYF
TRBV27 CASSNLGYPGTWNTEAFF
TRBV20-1 CSATVVGVGELFF
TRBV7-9 CASNLLGGSYNEQFF
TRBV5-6 CACSFALAGGGNQETQYF
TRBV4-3 CASSLGRANTGELFF
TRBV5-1 CASSGGHFYEQYF
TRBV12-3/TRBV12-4 CASSLGLAGVEQFF
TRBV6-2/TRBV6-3 CASHKTGGTEAFF
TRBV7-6 CASSRGPLAGMSSYNEQFF
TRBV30 CAWSVGQALYGYTF
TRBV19 CASTSGSVAGNTIYF
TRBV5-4 CASSLSGGAQETQYF
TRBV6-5 CASSYRPVGPQETQYF
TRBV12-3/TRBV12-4 CASSPPTGRRGEQYF
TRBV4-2 CASSQDLETSGSGEQFF
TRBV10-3 CAISGPGTGTSAFF
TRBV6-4 CASSEGNTGELFF
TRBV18 CASSRFTGTLTGELFF
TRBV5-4 CASSLFLSNSPLHF
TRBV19 CASSIPLGAGYEQYF
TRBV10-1 CASSDADTQYF
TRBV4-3 CASSQTGYGEQYF
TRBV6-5 CAHSPPGWEQYF
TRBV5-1 CASSLTLGARGYTF
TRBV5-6 CASSWSWVVAKNIQYF
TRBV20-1 CSATSGVVNQPQHF
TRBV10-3 CAVARDPIEQFF
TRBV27 CASILSPLQGRNTEAFF
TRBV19 CASSRRETQYF
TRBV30 CASTGGYEQYF
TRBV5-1 CASSLPPLETQYF
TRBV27 CATSDAKDRESQETQYF
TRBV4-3 CASSQATVPLLSGNTIYF
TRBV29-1 CSVEGGQGYPYEQYF
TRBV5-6 CASSRDRAQSPLHF
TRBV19 CASTHPRGGLAFF
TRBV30 CAWSTLGQGADEQYF
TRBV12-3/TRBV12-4 CASSLLEKLFF
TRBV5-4 CASSGGTSAILYNEQFF
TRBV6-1 CASSENTDTQYF
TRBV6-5 CASSPTTGSYNEQFF
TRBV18 CASSPNNEKLFF
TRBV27 CASSLSVAGRYGYTF
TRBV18 CASSRPGTGEKLFF
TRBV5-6 CASSFPTSSSGNTIYF
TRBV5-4 CASILGGGGIQETQYF